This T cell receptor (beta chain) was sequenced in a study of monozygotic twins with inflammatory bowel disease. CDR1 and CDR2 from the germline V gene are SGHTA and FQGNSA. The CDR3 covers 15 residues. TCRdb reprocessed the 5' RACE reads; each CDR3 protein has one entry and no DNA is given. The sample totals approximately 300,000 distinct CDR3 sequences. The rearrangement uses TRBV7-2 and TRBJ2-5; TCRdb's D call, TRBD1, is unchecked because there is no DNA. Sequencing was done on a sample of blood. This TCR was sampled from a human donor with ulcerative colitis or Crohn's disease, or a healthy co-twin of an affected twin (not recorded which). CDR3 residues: CASSPKQGTQETQYF.